This TCR beta chain was recorded in a study of CD8 T cells in Susac syndrome. CDR1 is GTSNPN and CDR2 is SVGIG in the germline V gene (reference sequence). This CDR3 contains 18 residues. With V trimmed by 0 bases and J by 1 base, 11 bases remained unmatched. The RNA input was roughly 0.5 to 1 ug, and it was reverse transcribed with random hexamers. TCR beta CDR3 was amplified by immunoSEQ multiplex PCR. This amplification extended across 54 Vbeta and 13 Jbeta segments. TCRdb re-called the immunoSEQ multiplex PCR reads with MiXCR, one entry per CDR3 protein. In the table there are 150,000 to 200,000 distinct CDR3 sequences, about 91% of which are singletons.

The sample consisted of CD4+ T cells from PBMCs. V is TRBV30 and J is TRBJ2-7; 11 nucleotides agree with TRBD2. The TCR originated in a human donor in good health. CDR3 DNA: TGTGCCTGGAGTGTAGGGATTCCGGGACTAGCGGCTTCCTACGAGCAGTACTTC. It specifies CAWSVGIPGLAASYEQYF. The full variable domain, its missing parts supplied by reference TRBV30 and TRBJ2-7, is SQTIHQWPATLVQPVGSPLSLECTVEGTSNPNLYWYRQAAGRGLQLLFYSVGIGQISSEVPQNLSASRPQDRQFILSSKKLLLSDSGFYLCAWSVGIPGLAASYEQYFGPGTRLTVT.